The 21 T cell receptor beta chains below come from one sample, sequenced in a study of T cells in Graves' hyperthyroidism and ophthalmopathy. Amplified TCR beta CDR3 regions derived from RNA transcripts. The TCR CDR3 first-round RT-PCR relied on the HTBI primer set. TCRdb reprocessed the multiplex PCR reads with MiXCR, giving one entry per CDR3 protein. Of under 700,000 distinct CDR3 sequences listed, 16% are singletons. The sequenced sample was blood. These receptors all come from a woman aged 18-29 years with Graves' hyperthyroidism.

This clonotype came up a few times. The CDR3 DNA reads as TGCGCCAGCAGTGGTCTTGGCGGGGCGAACACCGGGGAGCTGTTTTTT. This translates into CASSGLGGANTGELFF. The chain uses TRBV10-1 and TRBJ2-2; D is perhaps TRBD2 (6 bases). Between the trimmed V and J ends, which lost 4 bases and 0 bases, there was a span of 12 bases. Germline V CDR1 and CDR2: WNHNN, SYGVQD (reference sequence). The CDR3 is 16 residues long.

Comment on this clonotype: Just one base apart from a much larger clone, this may be a read error. V usage is TRBV10-3 and J usage is TRBJ2-7; TRBD2 matches 7 bases. The CDR3 runs to 14 residues. Germline CDR1 ENHRY, CDR2 SYGVKD. The CDR3 region is CAIRESRLAAEQYF. DNA for the CDR3: TGTGCCATCAGAGAGTCCCGGCTAGCGGCCGAGCAGTACTTC.

The table lists this clonotype with a few counts. J is TRBJ2-5 and V is TRBV3-1; maybe TRBD2 (5 bases). Germline assignment: CDR1 LGHDT and CDR2 YNNKEL (reference sequence). Trimming left V 10 bases short and J 2 bases short, with 17 bases between. The length of the CDR3 is 14 residues. For the CDR3, the DNA is TGTGCCACCGGAGGCGGCCGGTCACAAGAGACCCAGTACTTC. It encodes CATGGGRSQETQYF.

This clonotype was seen a single time. The chain recombines TRBV12-3 or TRBV12-4 with TRBJ1-2; 7 nucleotides align to TRBD1. The CDR3 totals 13 residues. With V trimmed by 3 bases and J by 8 bases, 6 bases remained unmatched. DNA for the CDR3: TGTGCCAGCAGTTTCCCGACAGGGCAAGGCTACACCTTC. Protein product: CASSFPTGQGYTF.

At least ten counts were recorded for this clonotype. The rearrangement joins TRBV7-2 to TRBJ2-5; TRBD2 matches at 9 bases. The V segment lost 1 base and the J segment 5 bases; nucleotides outside the gene matches: 11. This CDR3 is built from 17 residues. Germline V lookup: CDR1 SGHTA, CDR2 FQGNSA. As DNA, the CDR3 is TGTGCCAGCAGCTTAGTAGATTTGGTAGCGGGAGTCGAGACCCAGTACTTC. As protein: CASSLVDLVAGVETQYF.

This clonotype was observed at least ten times. The genes are TRBV4-1 and TRBJ2-7; D is tentatively TRBD1 or TRBD2 (5 bases each). The CDR3 has 15 residues. V dropped 2 bases and J dropped 2 bases, with 13 bases sitting between them. CDR1 and CDR2 (germline): MGHRA, YSYEKL. As DNA, the CDR3 is TGCGCCAGCAGCCAACCCATGGGACCGCCCTACGAGCAGTACTTC. Amino acids: CASSQPMGPPYEQYF.

This clonotype was seen many times. The chain employs TRBV7-2 and TRBJ2-1, with 8 bases aligning to TRBD2. This CDR3 contains 16 residues. The V gene end was trimmed by 5 bases and the J gene end by 5 bases; junction bases not matched to a gene: 11. Germline assignment: CDR1 SGHTA and CDR2 FQGNSA. The CDR3 spells CASSPLLAGGDNEQFF. The CDR3 DNA is TGTGCCAGCAGCCCGCTGCTAGCGGGTGGCGACAATGAGCAGTTCTTC.

The CDR3 region has the DNA TGTGCCAGCTCACCCGGGACAGGGGGCCTTGCAACTAATGAAAAACTGTTTTTT. Its translation: CASSPGTGGLATNEKLFF. The chain uses TRBV18 and TRBJ1-4; TRBD1 matches 12 bases. The germline gives CDR1 KGHSH, CDR2 LQKENI. The CDR3 loop spans 18 amino acids. V gave up 3 bases and J gave up 0 bases; unmatched junction bases: 5.

The J gene is TRBJ1-1, the V gene TRBV5-1; the D is unclear. The germline gives CDR1 SGHRS, CDR2 YFSETQ. The CDR3 covers 13 residues. CDR3 coding DNA: TGCGCGAGCGGGTTTCGGGAGGACACTGAAGCTTTCTTT. Protein: CASGFREDTEAFF.

This clonotype occurred many times. This sequence joins TRBV28 and TRBJ2-3; 13 positions agree with TRBD2. Germline CDR1 reads MDHEN; CDR2 reads SYDVKM. With V trimmed by 6 bases and J by 2 bases, 8 bases remained unmatched. The CDR3 loop spans 17 amino acids. The chain's CDR3 is CASSLIGLAGDTDTQYF. The CDR3 DNA follows: TGTGCCAGCAGCCTCATCGGACTAGCGGGGGACACAGATACGCAGTATTTT.

There are many counts of this clonotype. The chain couples TRBV2 to TRBJ2-1, with D unresolved. CDR3 length equals 13 residues. Trimming removed 3 bases at V and 7 bases at J, with 10 bases between. Germline CDR1 reads SNHLY; CDR2 reads FYNNEI. CDR3 DNA sequence: TGTGCCAGCAGTGACAGCCCCATGAATGAGCAGTTCTTC. Translating it yields CASSDSPMNEQFF.

This clonotype has a single count. A much larger clone differs from this one at a single base, so this may be a read error. This rearrangement joins TRBV3-1 to TRBJ2-7; TRBD2 aligns across 13 bases. V gave up 4 bases and J gave up 5 bases; unmatched junction bases: 14. Germline V lookup: CDR1 LGHDT, CDR2 YNNKEL (reference sequence). This CDR3 region has 18 residues. The CDR3 loop is CASSPRTGLAGTLNEQYF. The DNA for the CDR3 is TGTGCCAGCAGCCCCCGGACGGGACTAGCGGGAACCCTGAACGAGCAGTACTTC.

This clonotype occurred many times. With a much larger clone just one base away, this may be a read error. The chain employs TRBV20-1 and TRBJ2-7, with 9 nucleotides matching TRBD2. Per the germline V gene, CDR1 is DFQATT and CDR2 is SNEGSKA (reference sequence). V shed 0 bases and J 3 bases; nucleotides not matched to a gene: 0. The CDR3 is made up of 13 amino acids. The DNA for the CDR3 is TGCAGTGCTAGAGAACTAGCGGGCTACGAGCAGTACTTC. Translated: CSARELAGYEQYF.

In its sample, this clonotype was seen a few times. This chain connects TRBV28 to TRBJ1-1, with 7 bases matching TRBD1. V was clipped by 6 bases and J by 9 bases; unmatched bases: 13. Germline-derived CDR1 and CDR2 are MDHEN and SYDVKM. The CDR3 consists of 14 residues. The CDR3 nucleotides are TGTGCCAGCAGCTCCGAGACAGGGTTGAGTAAAGCTTTCTTT. Translation: CASSSETGLSKAFF.

This chain connects TRBV20-1 to TRBJ2-3; possibly TRBD1 for D (6 bases). V was shortened by 0 bases and J by 2 bases, with 12 bases between the two germline ends. Germline CDR1 DFQATT, CDR2 SNEGSKA (reference sequence). The CDR3 has 15 residues. CDR3 sequence (DNA): TGCAGTGCTAGAGATACTTACAGGGACACAGATACGCAGTATTTT. This gives the protein CSARDTYRDTDTQYF.

The chain carries TRBV5-1 and TRBJ2-1; no clear D. Trimming stripped 5 bases from V and 8 bases from J, with 8 bases between. This CDR3 is built from 11 residues. CDR1 and CDR2 from the germline V gene are SGHRS and YFSETQ. DNA for the CDR3: TGCGCCAGCAGATCCGGGCATGAGCAGTTCTTC. This sequence encodes CASRSGHEQFF.

This clonotype appeared many times. CDR3 sequence (DNA): TGCAGTGCTAGGACCCCAAGGAGTGGTAACACTGAAGCTTTCTTT. This codes for CSARTPRSGNTEAFF. J is TRBJ1-1 and V is TRBV20-1; no clear D. This CDR3 contains 15 residues. V lost 3 bases and J 2 bases, leaving 16 bases between the germline ends. Looked up from germline, CDR1 is DFQATT and CDR2 is SNEGSKA (reference sequence).

A few counts support this clonotype. The gene calls are TRBV12-3 or TRBV12-4 and TRBJ2-3; TRBD2 matches 8 bases. Trimming at V came to 3 bases and at J to 3 bases, leaving 20 bases not matched to a gene. This CDR3 comprises 20 residues. The CDR3 region has the DNA TGTGCCAGCAGTTTTATCCAGGGAAGAACTAGCGGAGGGGGAACAGATACGCAGTATTTT. Its translation is CASSFIQGRTSGGGTDTQYF.

This clonotype showed up just a few times. The V gene is TRBV6-1, the J gene TRBJ2-5; 9 bases are shared with TRBD2. The CDR3 covers 16 residues. The germline V gene encodes CDR1 MNHNS and CDR2 SASEGT. The V segment lost 5 bases and the J segment 1 base; nucleotides outside the gene matches: 8. CDR3 nucleotide sequence: TGTGCCAGCAGTCCAGTAGCGGGGGCCATCCAAGAGACCCAGTACTTC. It translates to CASSPVAGAIQETQYF.

This clonotype occurred a few times. This sequence joins TRBV27 and TRBJ1-4, with D possibly TRBD1 on 6 matching bases. Trimming removed 5 bases at V and 8 bases at J, with 18 bases between. This CDR3 is built from 15 residues. Germline assignment: CDR1 MNHEY and CDR2 SMNVEV (reference sequence). CDR3 sequence reads: CASSTAGAEEEKLFF. CDR3 coding DNA: TGTGCCAGCAGTACTGCGGGGGCTGAAGAGGAAAAACTGTTTTTT. Using reference TRBV27 and TRBJ1-4 for the parts outside the CDR3, the full variable domain is EAQVTQNPRYLITVTGKKLTVTCSQNMNHEYMSWYRQDPGLGLRQIYYSMNVEVTDKGDVPEGYKVSRKEKRNFPLILESPSPNQTSLYFCASSTAGAEEEKLFFGSGTQLSVL.

CDR3 sequence reads: CASSVEDLRTDTQYF. CDR3 DNA sequence: TGTGCCAGCAGCGTAGAGGACCTAAGGACAGATACGCAGTATTTT. V is TRBV9 and J is TRBJ2-3; D is ambiguous. The germline CDR1 and CDR2 sequences are SGDLS and YYNGEE. This CDR3 comprises 15 residues. Trimming removed 0 bases from V and 3 bases from J, with 11 bases in between.